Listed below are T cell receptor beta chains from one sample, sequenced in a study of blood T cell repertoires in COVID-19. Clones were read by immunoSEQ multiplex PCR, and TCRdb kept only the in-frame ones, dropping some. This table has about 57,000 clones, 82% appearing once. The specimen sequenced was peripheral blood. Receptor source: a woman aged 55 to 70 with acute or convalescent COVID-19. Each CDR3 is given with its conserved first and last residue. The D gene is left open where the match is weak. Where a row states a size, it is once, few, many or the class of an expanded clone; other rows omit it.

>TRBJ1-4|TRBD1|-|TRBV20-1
TGCAGTGCGAAGACAGGGAAACTGTTTTTT
CSAKTGKLFF
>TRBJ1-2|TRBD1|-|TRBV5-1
TGCGCCAGCAGCAACGACAGGGCCAACGGCTACACCTTC
CASSNDRANGYTF
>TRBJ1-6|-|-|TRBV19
TGTGCCAGTAGTATGGGGTGGCAGGGGAATTCACCCCTCCACTTT
CASSMGWQGNSPLHF
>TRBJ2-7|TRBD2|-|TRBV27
TGTGCCAGCAGTTTAAAGGTAGCGGGGGGGATCTTCGGCTACGAGCAGTACTTC
CASSLKVAGGIFGYEQYF
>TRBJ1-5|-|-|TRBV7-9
TGTGCCAGCAGCTTCGGCGGAATCAATCAGCCCCAGCATTTT
CASSFGGINQPQHF
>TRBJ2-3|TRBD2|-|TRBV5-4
TGTGCCAGCAGCTCCCGACTAGCGGCTAGCACAGATACGCAGTATTTT
CASSSRLAASTDTQYF
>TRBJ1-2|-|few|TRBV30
TGTGCCTGGAGTGTAAAGGGGCCCTATGGCTACACCTTC
CAWSVKGPYGYTF
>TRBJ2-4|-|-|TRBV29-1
TGCAGCGTTGCTTACCGGGACTCCATTCAGTACTTC
CSVAYRDSIQYF
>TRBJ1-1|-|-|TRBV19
TGTGCCAGTAGTCCTGACAGGCTGAACACTGAAGCTTTCTTT
CASSPDRLNTEAFF
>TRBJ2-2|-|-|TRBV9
TGTGCCAGCAGCGTACGAGTTGAGGACACCGGGGAGCTGTTTTTT
CASSVRVEDTGELFF
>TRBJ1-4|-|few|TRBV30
TGTGCCTGGAGTTCGCGCCTTAATGAAAAACTGTTTTTT
CAWSSRLNEKLFF
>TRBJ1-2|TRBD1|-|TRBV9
TGTGCCAGCAGCGCGGACAGGGGGAAAATGGGTGCTCCTGGCTACACCTTC
CASSADRGKMGAPGYTF
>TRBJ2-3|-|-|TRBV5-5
TGTGCCAGCAGCACGACAGAAGGCACAGATACGCAGTATTTT
CASSTTEGTDTQYF
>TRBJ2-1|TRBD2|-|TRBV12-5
TGTGCTAGTGGTTTGCCGGGGACTAGGAGGTTCAATGAGCAGTTCTTC
CASGLPGTRRFNEQFF
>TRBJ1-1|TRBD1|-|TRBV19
TGTGCCAGTAGTATCACAGGGGGGGCGGCAGCTTTCTTT
CASSITGGAAAFF
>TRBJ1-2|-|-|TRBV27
TGTGCCAGCAGACTCTCGACAGGATTAGTAAATGGCTACACCTTC
CASRLSTGLVNGYTF
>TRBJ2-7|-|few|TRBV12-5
TGTGCTAGTGGATCTACCCCCTTCACGAGGGGGTCCTACGAGCAGTACTTC
CASGSTPFTRGSYEQYF
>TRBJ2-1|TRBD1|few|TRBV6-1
TGTGCCAGCAGTGAAGCGCTTCAGGGGGCGGGACAGTTCTTC
CASSEALQGAGQFF
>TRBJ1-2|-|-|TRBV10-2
TGCGCCAGCGGCAGCGAACCCAGGGCGCCTAACTATGGCTACACCTTC
CASGSEPRAPNYGYTF
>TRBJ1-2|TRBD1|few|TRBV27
TGTGCCAGCAAACCCCTGGACAGGGTGGGAGGCTACACCTTC
CASKPLDRVGGYTF
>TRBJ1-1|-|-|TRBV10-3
TGTGCCATCAGTCGGGCAGGGGAAACTGAAGCTTTCTTT
CAISRAGETEAFF
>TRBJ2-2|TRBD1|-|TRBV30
TGTGCCTGGAGTGTAAACAGGGGGCGTGAGGAGCTGTTTTTT
CAWSVNRGREELFF
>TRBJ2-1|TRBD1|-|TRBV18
TGTGCCAGCTCACGTATTGCGGACAGGGGGGGCAATGAGCAGTTCTTC
CASSRIADRGGNEQFF
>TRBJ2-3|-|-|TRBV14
TGTGCCAGCAGCCATTCAGGGTTTCCAGATACGCAGTATTTT
CASSHSGFPDTQYF
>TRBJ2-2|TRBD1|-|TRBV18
TGTGCCAGCTCACTCACAGGGGTGAACGCCGGGGAGCTGTTTTTT
CASSLTGVNAGELFF
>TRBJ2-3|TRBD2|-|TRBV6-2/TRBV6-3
TGTGCCAGCAGTTACCGGGGACTAGCGGGGGGTCCAGATACGCAGTATTTT
CASSYRGLAGGPDTQYF
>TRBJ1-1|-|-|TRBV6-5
TGTGCCAGCAGGAGAGAGAGGGCTCGGTCTGAAGCTTTCTTT
CASRRERARSEAFF
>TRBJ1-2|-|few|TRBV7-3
TGTGCCAGCAGCTCTGAGACGGGAGGACAAGGCTACACCTTC
CASSSETGGQGYTF
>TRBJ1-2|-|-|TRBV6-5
TGTGCCAGCAGTTACGGGGGCGGGCTTGGATATGGCTACACCTTC
CASSYGGGLGYGYTF
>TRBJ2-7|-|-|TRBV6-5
TGTGCCAGCAGTCCCTTTAGGGGGGGGCCTAACGAGCAGTACTTC
CASSPFRGGPNEQYF
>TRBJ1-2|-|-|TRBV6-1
TGTGCCAGCAGTGAACACAGTTATGGCTACACCTTC
CASSEHSYGYTF
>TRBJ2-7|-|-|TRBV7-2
TGTGCCAGCAGCTCCCTCCGGACAGTTAACTACGAGCAGTACTTC
CASSSLRTVNYEQYF
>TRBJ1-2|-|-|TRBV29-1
TGCAGCGTTGAAGATGGGAGGTGGTTGGGCTACACCTTC
CSVEDGRWLGYTF
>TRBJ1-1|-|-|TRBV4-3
TGCGCCAGCAGCCAAGCAGATCTGAACACTGAAGCTTTCTTT
CASSQADLNTEAFF
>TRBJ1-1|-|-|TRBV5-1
TGCGCCAGCAGCTCCCAGGGTCTGGGAGCTTTCTTT
CASSSQGLGAFF
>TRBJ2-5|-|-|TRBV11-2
TGTGCCAGCAGCCGTTTATGGACAAACCAAGAGACCCAGTACTTC
CASSRLWTNQETQYF
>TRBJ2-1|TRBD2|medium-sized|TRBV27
TGTGCCAGCAGTTCGAGCGGGGGGGCCGATGAGCAGTTCTTC
CASSSSGGADEQFF
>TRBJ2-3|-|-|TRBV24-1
TGTGCCACCAGTGGGATAGCGGCAGATACGCAGTATTTT
CATSGIAADTQYF
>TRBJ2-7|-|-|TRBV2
TGTGCCAGCATGATAGACAGGTTCTCCAACGAGCAGTACTTC
CASMIDRFSNEQYF
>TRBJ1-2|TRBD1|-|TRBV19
TGTGCCAGTAGTGCGCATGCCCCGACAGGGAGAAGTAGGGACTATGGCTACACCTTC
CASSAHAPTGRSRDYGYTF
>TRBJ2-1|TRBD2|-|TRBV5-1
TGCGCCAGCAGCCCGGACGGGACTAGAGGAGATGAGCAGTTCTTC
CASSPDGTRGDEQFF
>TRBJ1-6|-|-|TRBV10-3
TGTGCCACCCGGGGCAGGGGCGAATCACCCCTCCACTTT
CATRGRGESPLHF
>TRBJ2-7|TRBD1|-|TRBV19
TGTGCCACTGAGGACAGGGGTTCCTACGAGCAGTACTTC
CATEDRGSYEQYF
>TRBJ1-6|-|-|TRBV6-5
TGTGCCAGCAGGGGGGGGACCTCCAATTCACCCCTCCACTTT
CASRGGTSNSPLHF
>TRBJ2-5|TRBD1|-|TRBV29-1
TGCAGCGTTGACCCCGGGACAGGGCAAGAGACCCAGTACTTC
CSVDPGTGQETQYF
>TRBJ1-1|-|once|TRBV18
TGTGCCAGCTCACCCGAATCGACAGGGAACACTGAAGCTTTCTTT
CASSPESTGNTEAFF
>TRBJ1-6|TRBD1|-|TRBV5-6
TGTGCCAGCAGCGTGACAGGGGCCCAAAGCTCCTATAATTCACCCCTCCACTTT
CASSVTGAQSSYNSPLHF
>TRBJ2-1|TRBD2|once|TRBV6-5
TGTGCCATAGCCGCGACTAGCGGATATGAGCAGTTCTTC
CAIAATSGYEQFF
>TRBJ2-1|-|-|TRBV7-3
TGTGCCAGCAGCTTACCCCCGGACAATGAGCAGTTCTTC
CASSLPPDNEQFF
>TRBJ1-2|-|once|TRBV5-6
TGTGCCAGCAGCCCGGACACGGGTGGCTACACCTTC
CASSPDTGGYTF
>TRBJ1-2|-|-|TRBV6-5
TGTGCCAGCAGTTACTCGTTTAATGGGCTCTATGGCTACACCTTC
CASSYSFNGLYGYTF
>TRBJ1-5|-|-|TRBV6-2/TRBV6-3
TGTGCCAGCAGTTCTACCTTTCAGCCCCAGCATTTT
CASSSTFQPQHF
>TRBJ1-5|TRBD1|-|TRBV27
TGTGCCAGCAGTCCCTCGACAGGGTCCTACAATCAGCCCCAGCATTTT
CASSPSTGSYNQPQHF
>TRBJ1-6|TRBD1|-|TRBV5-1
TGCGCCAGCAGCTCGGGAACCGGGACAGGGGGTGATTCACCCCTCCACTTT
CASSSGTGTGGDSPLHF
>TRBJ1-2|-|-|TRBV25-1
TGTGCCAGCAGTTGGAGTACGAATGGCTACACCTTC
CASSWSTNGYTF
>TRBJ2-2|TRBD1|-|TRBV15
TGTGCCACCAGCAGGGGTCGCGCGAGGGGGCTTGGCGGGGAGCTGTTTTTT
CATSRGRARGLGGELFF
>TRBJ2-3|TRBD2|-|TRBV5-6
TGTGCCAGCAGCTTTATAGCGGGGGTATCGACAGATACGCAGTATTTT
CASSFIAGVSTDTQYF
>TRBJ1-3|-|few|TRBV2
TGTGCCAGCAGAAAGACAGCCACCTCTCAAAACACCATATATTTT
CASRKTATSQNTIYF